This TCR beta chain was captured by sequencing in a study of Tregs in tolerant kidney transplant recipients. Unstimulated regulatory T cells (CD4+CD25+CD127-), CD4+CD25- non-regulatory cells, CD4 and CD8 cells were FACS-sorted from thawed PBMCs. With respect to this clone: The antigen is not known.

Profiling relied on immunoSEQ multiplex PCR, and the TCRdb table lists in-frame clones only, not all of them. The data show roughly 250,000 clones, with approximately 84% seen just once and 0.64% held by the top ten. CDR3 length: 15 amino acids. V lost 7 bases to trimming and J lost 3 bases, with 16 bases between them. Germline-derived CDR1 and CDR2 are LNHDA and SQIVND (reference sequence). General study results and limits: The small number of patients limits these findings pending further validation.

The sequencing sample was made of CD4+ T cells from blood. The TCR sequence derives from a human donor in good health. The V call is TRBV19, the J call TRBJ1-5; D is perhaps TRBD1 (6 bases). CDR3 in DNA: TGTGCCAGTACCCTGTTAGGACAGAACAATCAGCCCCAGCATTTT. Translating gives CASTLLGQNNQPQHF. Combining the CDR3 with reference TRBV19 and TRBJ1-5 gives the whole variable domain DGGITQSPKYLFRKEGQNVTLSCEQNLNHDAMYWYRQDPGQGLRLIYYSQIVNDFQKGDIAEGYSVSREKKESFPLTVTSAQKNPTAFYLCASTLLGQNNQPQHFGDGTRLSIL.